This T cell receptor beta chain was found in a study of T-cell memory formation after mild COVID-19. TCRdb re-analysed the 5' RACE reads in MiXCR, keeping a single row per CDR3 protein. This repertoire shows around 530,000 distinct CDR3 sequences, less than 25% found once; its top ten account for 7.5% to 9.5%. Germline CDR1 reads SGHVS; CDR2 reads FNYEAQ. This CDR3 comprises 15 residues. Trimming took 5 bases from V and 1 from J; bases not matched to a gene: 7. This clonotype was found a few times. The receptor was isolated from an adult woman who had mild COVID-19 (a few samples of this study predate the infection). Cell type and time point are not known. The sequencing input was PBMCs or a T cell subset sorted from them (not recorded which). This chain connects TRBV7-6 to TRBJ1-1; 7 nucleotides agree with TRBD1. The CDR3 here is CASSSSGGQNTEAFF. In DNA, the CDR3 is TGTGCCAGCAGCAGCTCAGGGGGACAGAACACTGAAGCTTTCTTT. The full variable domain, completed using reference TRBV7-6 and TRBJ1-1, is GAGVSQSPRYKVTKRGQDVALRCDPISGHVSLYWYRQALGQGPEFLTYFNYEAQQDKSGLPNDRFSAERPEGSISTLTIQRTEQRDSAMYRCASSSSGGQNTEAFFGQGTRLTVV.